The source of this T cell receptor (beta chain) is a study of T cell responses to AZD1222 COVID-19 vaccine. General observations from the study: With dominance at 160-218 and 743-854, vaccine-associated CD4 TCRs spanned spike. It should be noted that donors were predominantly white British and more often female, and clonal diversity was possibly underestimated.

V gave up 0 bases and J gave up 3 bases, with 26 bases separating them. The CDR3 spans 21 residues. Looked up from germline, CDR1 is KGHDR and CDR2 is SFDVKD. TCRdb's table, derived via immunoSEQ multiplex PCR, lists solely in-frame clones and lacks some. The table shows 130,000 to 150,000 clones, with under 95% occurring only once. Of note for this clone: As yet, its antigen is unknown.

The origin of this receptor is an adult in good health. The starting material was peripheral blood, obtained on day 0 of AZD1222 vaccination. This chain joins TRBV24-1 and TRBJ1-3; D is uncertain. This chain's CDR3 is CATSDLFRGETRQIGGNTIYF. The DNA for the CDR3 is TGTGCCACCAGTGATTTGTTTCGCGGGGAGACGAGACAAATAGGTGGAAACACCATATATTTT.